This T cell receptor beta chain was observed in a study of PD-1 blockade in classical Hodgkin lymphoma. TCRdb's copy holds only in-frame clones and misses some; the assay was immunoSEQ multiplex PCR. Of around 22,000 clones in the sample, about four fifths were seen once. Overall study findings and caveats: Later analyses included only patients treated at least 1 year post-ASCT.

A note on this clone: Antigen specificity is unknown.

Brentuximab vedotin exposure varied, and every patient relapsed after autologous stem cell transplantation. The V gene's germline CDR1 is ENHRY and CDR2 SYGVKD. This CDR3 comprises 15 residues. J was trimmed by 5 bases and V by 6 bases; bases with no gene match: 6. The specimen was peripheral blood mononuclear cells (PBMCs), collected before the second cycle of nivolumab. The V and J genes are TRBV10-3 and TRBJ2-5, with 13 bases aligning to TRBD2. This TCR was sampled from a human donor with classical Hodgkin lymphoma. The CDR3 is CAIRPGTSGIETQYF. The CDR3, as DNA: TGTGCCATCAGGCCCGGGACTAGCGGGATTGAGACCCAGTACTTC.